Following are 13 T cell receptor delta chains from one sample sequenced in a study of gamma-delta chains in newborns, infants, children. With CATT, TCRdb re-called clones from the reads. The table includes about 15,000 delta-chain clones, about 7% detected once. Sequencing was performed on blood. Receptors were obtained from a child who was a newborn, infant or young child, either healthy, febrile or measles-vaccinated (not recorded which).

Here the CDR3 reads CALGELRTGGYTDKLIF. CDR3 coding DNA: TGTGCTCTTGGGGAACTACGTACTGGGGGATACACCGATAAACTCATCTTT. The chain joins TRDV1 to TRDJ1, with 10 bases matching TRDD3. J gave up 0 bases and V 0 bases, and 4 bases lay outside the gene matches. There are 17 residues in the CDR3. The germline CDR1 and CDR2 sequences are TSWWSYY and QGS.

The rearrangement uses TRDV2 and TRDJ3; D call uncertain. From germline, CDR1 is GEAIGNYY and CDR2 EKD. This CDR3 has 17 residues. Trimming removed 0 bases at V and 0 bases at J, with 8 bases between. CDR3 bases: TGTGCCTGTGACACCCCTGTCCTCTCCTGGGACACCCGACAGATGTTTTTC. Its protein product is CACDTPVLSWDTRQMFF.

In regard to this clone: A read error may explain this, as a much larger clone is one base away. This chain joins TRDV2 and TRDJ3; TRDD3 might be the D (5 bases). V dropped 0 bases and J dropped 2 bases, with 25 bases sitting between them. Germline V lookup: CDR1 GEAIGNYY, CDR2 EKD. CDR3 length equals 22 residues. The CDR3, as DNA: TGTGCCTGTGACACCGAATTTGTTGGGGCTACCGGCCATACCTGGGACACCCGACAGATGTTTTTC. Translation: CACDTEFVGATGHTWDTRQMFF.

The V and J genes are TRDV2 and TRDJ3; D may be TRDD3 (5 bases). V lost 2 bases and J lost 0, with 16 bases in between. The germline CDR1 and CDR2 sequences are GEAIGNYY and EKD. The CDR3 is 19 residues long. CDR3 protein: CACDNVGGTSSWDTRQMFF. In nucleotides, the CDR3 is TGTGCCTGTGACAACGTAGGGGGCACGAGCTCCTGGGACACCCGACAGATGTTTTTC.

A few counts support this clone. The V call is TRDV2, the J call TRDJ1; tentative D call: TRDD3 (6 bases). Germline CDR1 reads GEAIGNYY; CDR2 reads EKD. Trimming removed 2 bases at V and 0 bases at J, with 15 bases between. There are 16 residues in the CDR3. The CDR3 nucleotides are TGTGCCTGTGACATACTGGGAGCGCCTTACACCGATAAACTCATCTTT. It translates to CACDILGAPYTDKLIF.

This clone came up a few times. A much larger clone differs from this one at a single base, so this may be a read error. The genes are TRDV2 and TRDJ3; 12 bases are a match to TRDD3. Germline V gene data show CDR1 as GEAIGNYY and CDR2 as EKD. The CDR3 extends over 19 amino acids. V shed 2 bases, J shed 0 bases, and the junction held 4 bases outside the gene matches. CDR3 sequence reads: CACDNYWGILSWDTRQMFF. As DNA, the CDR3 is TGTGCCTGTGACAATTACTGGGGGATACTCTCCTGGGACACCCGACAGATGTTTTTC.

A few counts support this clone. The chain recombines TRDV2 with TRDJ3; no firm D call. There are 18 residues in the CDR3. Trimming took off 3 bases at V and 0 bases at J, with 14 bases between the two ends. Germline V gene lookup returns CDR1 GEAIGNYY and CDR2 EKD. The CDR3 DNA reads TGTGCCTGTGACCCCGCGGAAAGGAGCTCCTGGGACACCCGACAGATGTTTTTC. Amino acids: CACDPAERSSWDTRQMFF.

This clone has a handful of counts. This chain uses TRDV2 with TRDJ1; TRDD3 agrees at 11 bases. The CDR3 covers 15 residues. The germline V gene has CDR1 GEAIGNYY and CDR2 EKD. V was pared by 3 bases and J by 8 bases, with 10 bases of the junction left unmatched. The CDR3 protein is CACDAGPGGYRKLIF. The CDR3 DNA is TGTGCCTGTGACGCCGGGCCTGGGGGATACCGGAAACTCATCTTT.

This sequence joins TRAV29/DV5 and TRDJ1; a weak D match, TRDD3 (5 bases). The CDR3 is 17 amino acids. The V and J ends lost 0 bases and 5 bases respectively, with 23 bases between them. Germline V gene sequence: CDR1 NSMFDY, CDR2 ISSIKDK. CDR3 sequence reads: CAASAGGRGEGKDKLIF. The CDR3 nucleotides are TGTGCAGCAAGCGCAGGGGGGCGAGGAGAGGGGAAGGATAAACTCATCTTT.

This clone was recorded a few times. CDR3 DNA sequence: TGTGCCTTTAAGGCCCTGGGGGATACCGATAAACTCATCTTT. As protein: CAFKALGDTDKLIF. This chain joins TRDV3 and TRDJ1, with 9 nucleotides matching TRDD3. Germline-derived CDR1 and CDR2 are TVYSNPD and GDNSRS (reference sequence). The CDR3 is made up of 14 amino acids. Trimming took 1 base from V and 2 from J; bases not matched to a gene: 5. The entire variable domain, with the rest obtained from reference TRDV3 and TRDJ1, is as follows: CDKVTQSSPDQTVASGSEVVLLCTYDTVYSNPDLFWYRIRPDYSFQFVFYGDNSRSEGADFTQGRFSVKHILTQKAFHLVISPVRTEDSATYYCAFKALGDTDKLIFGKGTRVTVEP.

Note on this clone: TCRdb lists the protein of a much larger clone for this DNA, which differs at residue 3, so this is likely a read error; the protein given here is translated from the DNA itself. The chain combines TRDV2 with TRDJ2; 12 bases map to TRDD3. The germline V gene encodes CDR1 GEAIGNYY and CDR2 EKD. The CDR3 runs to 15 residues. CDR3 region: CASDILGDTTAQLFF. CDR3 in DNA: TGTGCCAGTGACATACTGGGGGATACGACAGCACAACTCTTCTTT.

This rearrangement joins TRDV2 to TRDJ2, with 7 positions matching TRDD3. Germline-derived CDR1 and CDR2 are GEAIGNYY and EKD. V was clipped by 0 bases and J by 1 base; unmatched bases: 4. CDR3 length: 16 residues. CDR3 nucleotides: TGTGCCTGTGACACCCTGGGGGTTAGTTTGACAGCACAACTCTTCTTT. Translated, it gives CACDTLGVSLTAQLFF.

For this clone: Mismatch with germline at one junction end may stem from a read error. J is TRDJ3 and V is TRDV2, with 13 bases aligning to TRDD3. Per the germline V gene, CDR1 is GEAIGNYY and CDR2 is EKD. There are 19 residues in the CDR3. CDR3: CACDNWGIRSSWDIRQMFF. The DNA of the CDR3 is TGTGCCTGTGACAACTGGGGGATACGAAGCTCCTGGGACATCCGACAGATGTTTTTC.